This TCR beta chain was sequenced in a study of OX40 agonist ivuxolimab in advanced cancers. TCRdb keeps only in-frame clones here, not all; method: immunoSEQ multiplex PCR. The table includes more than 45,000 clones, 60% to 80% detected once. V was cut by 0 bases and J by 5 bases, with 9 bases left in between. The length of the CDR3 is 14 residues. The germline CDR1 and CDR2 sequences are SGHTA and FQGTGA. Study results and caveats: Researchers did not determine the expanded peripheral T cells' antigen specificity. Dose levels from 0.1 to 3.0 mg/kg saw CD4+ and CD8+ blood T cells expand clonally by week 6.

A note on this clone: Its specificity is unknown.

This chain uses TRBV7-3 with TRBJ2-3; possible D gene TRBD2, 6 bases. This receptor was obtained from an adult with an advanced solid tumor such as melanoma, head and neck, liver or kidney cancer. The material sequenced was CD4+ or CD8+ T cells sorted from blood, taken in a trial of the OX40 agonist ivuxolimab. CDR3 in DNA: TGTGCCAGCAGCTTAACCGGGAGAAGAGATACGCAGTATTTT. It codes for CASSLTGRRDTQYF.